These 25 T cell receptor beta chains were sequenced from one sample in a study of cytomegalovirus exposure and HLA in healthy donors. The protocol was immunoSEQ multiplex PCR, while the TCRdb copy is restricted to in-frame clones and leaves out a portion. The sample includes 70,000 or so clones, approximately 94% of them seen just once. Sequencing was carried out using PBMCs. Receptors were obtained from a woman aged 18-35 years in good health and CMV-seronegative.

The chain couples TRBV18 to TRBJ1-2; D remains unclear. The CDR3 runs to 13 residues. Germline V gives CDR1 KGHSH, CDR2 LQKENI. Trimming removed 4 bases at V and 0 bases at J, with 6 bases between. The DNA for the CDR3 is TGTGCCAGCTCACAAGGAGCTAACTATGGCTACACCTTC. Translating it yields CASSQGANYGYTF.

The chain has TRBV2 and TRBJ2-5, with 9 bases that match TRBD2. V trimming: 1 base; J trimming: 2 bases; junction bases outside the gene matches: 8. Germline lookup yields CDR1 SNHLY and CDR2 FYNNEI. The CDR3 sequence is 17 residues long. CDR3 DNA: TGTGCCAGCAGTGAAGTTTTGGGCGGGGGGGATCAAGAGACCCAGTACTTC. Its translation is CASSEVLGGGDQETQYF.

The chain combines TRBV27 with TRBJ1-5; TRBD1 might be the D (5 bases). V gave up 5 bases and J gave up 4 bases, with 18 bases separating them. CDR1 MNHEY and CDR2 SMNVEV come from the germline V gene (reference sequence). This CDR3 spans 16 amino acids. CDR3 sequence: CASSPERGVPNQPQHF. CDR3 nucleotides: TGTGCCAGCAGTCCCGAACGGGGGGTCCCTAATCAGCCCCAGCATTTT.

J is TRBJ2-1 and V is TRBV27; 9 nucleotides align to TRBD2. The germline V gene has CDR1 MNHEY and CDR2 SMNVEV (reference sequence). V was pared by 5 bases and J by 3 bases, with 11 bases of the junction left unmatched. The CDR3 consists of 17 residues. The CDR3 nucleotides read TGTGCCAGCAGTCGAGCGGGGGGCGGCAATTTCTACAATGAGCAGTTCTTC. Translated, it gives CASSRAGGGNFYNEQFF.

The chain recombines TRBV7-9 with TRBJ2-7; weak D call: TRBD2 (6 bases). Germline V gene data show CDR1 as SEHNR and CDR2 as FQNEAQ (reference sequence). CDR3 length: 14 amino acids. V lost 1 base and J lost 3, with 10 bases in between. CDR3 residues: CASSLDGAGYEQYF. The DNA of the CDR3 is TGTGCCAGCAGCTTAGATGGAGCGGGCTACGAGCAGTACTTC.

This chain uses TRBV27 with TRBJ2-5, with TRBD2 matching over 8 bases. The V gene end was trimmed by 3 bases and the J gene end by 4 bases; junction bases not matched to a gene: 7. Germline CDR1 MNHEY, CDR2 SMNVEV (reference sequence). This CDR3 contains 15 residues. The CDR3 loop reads CASSLRAGGRETQYF. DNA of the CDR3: TGTGCCAGCAGTTTGAGGGCGGGAGGACGAGAGACCCAGTACTTC.

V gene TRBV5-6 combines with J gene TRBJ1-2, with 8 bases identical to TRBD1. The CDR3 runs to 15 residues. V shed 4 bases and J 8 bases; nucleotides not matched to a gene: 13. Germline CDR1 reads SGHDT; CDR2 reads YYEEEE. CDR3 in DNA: TGTGCCAGCAGCCCTAGGGACAGGCCGCGTGGGGGCTACACCTTC. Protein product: CASSPRDRPRGGYTF.

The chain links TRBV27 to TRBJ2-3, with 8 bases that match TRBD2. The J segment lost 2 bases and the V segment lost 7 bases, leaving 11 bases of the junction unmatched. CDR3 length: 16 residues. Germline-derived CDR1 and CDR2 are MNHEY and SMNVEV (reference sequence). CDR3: CASKVLAAGDTDTQYF. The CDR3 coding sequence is TGTGCCAGCAAGGTCCTAGCAGCGGGGGACACAGATACGCAGTATTTT.

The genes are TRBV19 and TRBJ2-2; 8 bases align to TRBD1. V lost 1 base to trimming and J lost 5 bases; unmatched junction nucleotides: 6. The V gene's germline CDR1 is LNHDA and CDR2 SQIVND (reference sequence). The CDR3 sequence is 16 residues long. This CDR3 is CASSIVPGGLTGELFF. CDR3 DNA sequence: TGTGCCAGTAGTATAGTCCCAGGGGGCCTTACCGGGGAGCTGTTTTTT.

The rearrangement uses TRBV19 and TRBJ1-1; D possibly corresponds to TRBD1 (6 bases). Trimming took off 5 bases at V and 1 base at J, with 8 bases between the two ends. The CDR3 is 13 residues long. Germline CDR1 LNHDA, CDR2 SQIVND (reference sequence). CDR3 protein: CASSPGQNTEAFF. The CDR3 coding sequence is TGTGCCAGTAGTCCGGGACAGAACACTGAAGCTTTCTTT. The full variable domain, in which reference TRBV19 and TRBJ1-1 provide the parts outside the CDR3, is DGGITQSPKYLFRKEGQNVTLSCEQNLNHDAMYWYRQDPGQGLRLIYYSQIVNDFQKGDIAEGYSVSREKKESFPLTVTSAQKNPTAFYLCASSPGQNTEAFFGQGTRLTVV.

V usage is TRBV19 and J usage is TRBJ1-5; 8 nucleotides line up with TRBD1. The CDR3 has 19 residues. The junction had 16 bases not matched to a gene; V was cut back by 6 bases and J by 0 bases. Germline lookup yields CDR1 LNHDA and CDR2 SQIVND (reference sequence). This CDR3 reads CASRPGPGQGENSNQPQHF. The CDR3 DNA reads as TGTGCCAGTAGGCCTGGCCCAGGACAGGGAGAAAATAGCAATCAGCCCCAGCATTTT.

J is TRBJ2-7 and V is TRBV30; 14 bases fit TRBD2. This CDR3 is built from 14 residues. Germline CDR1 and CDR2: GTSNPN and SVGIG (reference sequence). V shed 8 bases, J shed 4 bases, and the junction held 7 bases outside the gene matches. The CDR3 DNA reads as TGTGCCGGGGGGACTAGCGGGAGTGGTTACGAGCAGTACTTC. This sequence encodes CAGGTSGSGYEQYF.

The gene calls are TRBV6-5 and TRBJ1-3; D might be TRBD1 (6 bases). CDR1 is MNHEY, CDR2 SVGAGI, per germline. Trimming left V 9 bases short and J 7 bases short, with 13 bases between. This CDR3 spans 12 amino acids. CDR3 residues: CASSSGGNTIYF. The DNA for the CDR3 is TGTGCCAGTTCGTCGGGGGGCAACACCATATATTTT.

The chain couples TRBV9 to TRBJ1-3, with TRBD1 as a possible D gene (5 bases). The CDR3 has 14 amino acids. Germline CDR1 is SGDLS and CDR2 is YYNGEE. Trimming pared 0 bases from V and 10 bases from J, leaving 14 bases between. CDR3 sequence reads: CASSVEEGALTIYF. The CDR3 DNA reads TGTGCCAGCAGCGTAGAGGAAGGGGCGCTTACCATATATTTT.

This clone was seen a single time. The CDR3 DNA reads as TGTGCCAGCAGCCTAGATCCGTACAATGAGCAGTTCTTC. Translating gives CASSLDPYNEQFF. The rearrangement joins TRBV7-3 to TRBJ2-1; the D is unclear. The CDR3 runs to 13 residues. V was trimmed by 5 bases and J by 4 bases, leaving 9 bases between them. Per germline, CDR1 SGHTA and CDR2 FQGTGA.

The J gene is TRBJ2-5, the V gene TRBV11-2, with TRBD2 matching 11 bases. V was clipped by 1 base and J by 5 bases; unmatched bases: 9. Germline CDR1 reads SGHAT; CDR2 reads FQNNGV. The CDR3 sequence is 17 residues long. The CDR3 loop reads CASSLGSGLAGGETQYF. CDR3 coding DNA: TGTGCCAGCAGCTTAGGGAGCGGGCTAGCGGGGGGCGAGACCCAGTACTTC. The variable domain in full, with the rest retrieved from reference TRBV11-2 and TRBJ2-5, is EAGVAQSPRYKIIEKRQSVAFWCNPISGHATLYWYQQILGQGPKLLIQFQNNGVVDDSQLPKDRFSAERLKGVDSTLKIQPAKLEDSAVYLCASSLGSGLAGGETQYFGPGTRLLVL.

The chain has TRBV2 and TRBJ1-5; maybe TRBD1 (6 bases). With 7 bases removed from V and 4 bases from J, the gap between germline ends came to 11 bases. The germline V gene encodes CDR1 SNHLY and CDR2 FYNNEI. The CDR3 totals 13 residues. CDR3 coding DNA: TGTGCCAGCAAGGCAGGGGCGAATCAGCCCCAGCATTTT. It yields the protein CASKAGANQPQHF.

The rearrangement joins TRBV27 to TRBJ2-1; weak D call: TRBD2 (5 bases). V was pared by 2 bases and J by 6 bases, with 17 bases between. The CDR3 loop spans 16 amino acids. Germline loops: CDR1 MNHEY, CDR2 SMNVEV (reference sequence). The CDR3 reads CASSLKASIFFNEQFF. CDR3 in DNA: TGTGCCAGCAGTTTAAAGGCTAGCATCTTTTTCAATGAGCAGTTCTTC.

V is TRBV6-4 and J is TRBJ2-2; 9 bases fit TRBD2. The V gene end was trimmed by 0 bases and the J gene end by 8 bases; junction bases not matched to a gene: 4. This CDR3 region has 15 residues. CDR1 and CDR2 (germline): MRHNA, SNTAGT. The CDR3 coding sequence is TGTGCCAGCAGTGACTCGGCGGGGGGGCCAGGGGAGCTGTTTTTT. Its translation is CASSDSAGGPGELFF.

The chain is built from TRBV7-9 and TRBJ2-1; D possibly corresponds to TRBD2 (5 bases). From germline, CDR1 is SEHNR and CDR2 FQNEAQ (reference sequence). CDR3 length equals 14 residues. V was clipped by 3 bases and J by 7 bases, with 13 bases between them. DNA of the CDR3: TGTGCCAGCAGCTTTGGGAGCCATGGGAATGAGCAGTTCTTC. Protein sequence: CASSFGSHGNEQFF.

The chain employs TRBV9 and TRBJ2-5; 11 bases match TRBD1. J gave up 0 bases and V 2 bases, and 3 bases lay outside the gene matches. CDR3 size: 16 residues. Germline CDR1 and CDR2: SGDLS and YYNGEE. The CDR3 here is CASSVGTGGNQETQYF. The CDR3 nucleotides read TGTGCCAGCAGCGTCGGGACAGGGGGAAACCAAGAGACCCAGTACTTC.

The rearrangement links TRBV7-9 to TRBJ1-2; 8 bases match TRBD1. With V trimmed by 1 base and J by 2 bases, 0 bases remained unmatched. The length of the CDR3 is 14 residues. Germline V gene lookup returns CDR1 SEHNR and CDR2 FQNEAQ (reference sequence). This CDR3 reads CASSLGTGNYGYTF. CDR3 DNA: TGTGCCAGCAGCTTAGGGACAGGGAACTATGGCTACACCTTC.

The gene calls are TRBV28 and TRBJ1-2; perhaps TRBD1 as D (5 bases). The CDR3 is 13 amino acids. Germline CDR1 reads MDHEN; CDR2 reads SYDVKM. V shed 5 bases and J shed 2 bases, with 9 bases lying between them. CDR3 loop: CASSPQENYGYTF. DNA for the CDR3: TGTGCCAGCAGTCCACAGGAGAACTATGGCTACACCTTC.

CDR3 sequence (DNA): TGCGCCAGCAGCGCCCGACAGGGAGGTGCAGATACGCAGTATTTT. This gives the protein CASSARQGGADTQYF. V is TRBV5-1 and J is TRBJ2-3; a weak D match, TRBD1 (7 bases). Trimming cost V 4 bases and J 4 bases, with 16 bases left between them. CDR1 is SGHRS and CDR2 is YFSETQ in the germline V gene. CDR3 length: 15 amino acids. The full variable domain, completed using reference TRBV5-1 and TRBJ2-3, is KAGVTQTPRYLIKTRGQQVTLSCSPISGHRSVSWYQQTPGQGLQFLFEYFSETQRNKGNFPGRFSGRQFSNSRSEMNVSTLELGDSALYLCASSARQGGADTQYFGPGTRLTVL.

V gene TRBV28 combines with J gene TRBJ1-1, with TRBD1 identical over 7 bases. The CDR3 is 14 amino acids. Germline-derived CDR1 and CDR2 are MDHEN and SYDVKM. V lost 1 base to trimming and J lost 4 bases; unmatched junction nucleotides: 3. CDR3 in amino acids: CASSLYAGGTEAFF. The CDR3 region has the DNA TGTGCCAGCAGTTTATATGCAGGGGGCACTGAAGCTTTCTTT.